Following are 26 T cell receptor beta chains from one sample sequenced in a study of tumor and adjacent non-tumor tissue in lung cancer. TCRbeta libraries were built with three rounds of nested PCR, modified from ARM-PCR. Each CDR3 protein is one row after TCRdb ran MiXCR on the multiplex PCR reads. The sample has around 99,000 distinct CDR3 sequences; roughly 77% are singletons. RNA was extracted from bulk tissue without any cell sorting. Sequenced sample: lung tumor tissue. The receptors were sampled from a woman in her sixties with non-small cell lung cancer.

As for this clonotype: At one end, the junction sequence differs from germline, possibly due to a read error. The gene calls are TRBV11-1 and TRBJ1-1, with D tentatively TRBD1 (5 bases). The CDR3 runs to 13 residues. Germline V gene sequence: CDR1 SGHAT, CDR2 FQDESV (reference sequence). CDR3 coding DNA: TGTGCCGGCACCCGGGACCGCAACACTGAAGCTCTCTTT. Translating gives CAGTRDRNTEALF.

Note on this clonotype: One end of the junction is discordant with germline, which a read error may explain. In DNA, the CDR3 is TGTGCCAGCAGTTTACGACGGAGGAACACTAAAGCTTTCTTT. Amino acids: CASSLRRRNTKAFF. This chain joins TRBV28 and TRBJ1-1; D unclear. The V gene's germline CDR1 is MDHEN and CDR2 SYDVKM. CDR3 length: 14 amino acids. The full variable domain, in which reference TRBV28 and TRBJ1-1 provide the parts outside the CDR3, is DVKVTQSSRYLVKRTGEKVFLECVQDMDHENMFWYRQDPGLGLRLIYFSYDVKMKEKGDIPEGYSVSREKKERFSLILESASTNQTSMYLCASSLRRRNTKAFFGQGTRLTVV.

With regard to this clonotype: At one boundary the junction diverges from the germline segment, which might be a read error. The chain combines TRBV5-4 with TRBJ2-2; D is perhaps TRBD1 or TRBD2 (5 bases each). This CDR3 region has 15 residues. The germline gives CDR1 SGHNT, CDR2 YYREEE (reference sequence). DNA for the CDR3: TGTGCCAGCAGCTTGGCCGAACAGAACACCGGGGACCTGTGTTTT. Encoded protein: CASSLAEQNTGDLCF.

A remark on this clonotype: A much larger clone sits a single nucleotide away, making a read error possible. The V and J genes are TRBV5-6 and TRBJ1-2; unclear D gene. This CDR3 spans 14 amino acids. In germline, CDR1 is SGHDT, CDR2 YYEEEE. Trimming shortened V by 0 bases and J by 4 bases, and 10 bases separated the two germline ends. CDR3 in DNA: TGTGCCAGCAGCTTGGAAGCAGTGGGCTATGGCTACACCTTC. Its translation: CASSLEAVGYGYTF.

A remark on this clonotype: Relative to the germline gene, one junction end is altered; a read error may explain this. The chain joins TRBV11-2 to TRBJ2-7; D gene uncertain. Germline CDR1 reads SGHAT; CDR2 reads FQNNGV. The CDR3 is 11 amino acids. CDR3 residues: CARSLASEQYF. The CDR3, as DNA: TGTGCCAGGAGCTTAGCATCCGAGCAGTACTTC.

Concerning this clonotype itself: Mismatch with germline at one junction end may stem from a read error. The genes are TRBV14 and TRBJ1-2; D is ambiguous. This CDR3 is built from 15 residues. Germline V gives CDR1 SGHDN, CDR2 FVKESK. The CDR3 DNA reads as TGTGCCAGCACCCAAGTTACGGCTACTAACTATGGCTACACCTTC. This encodes CASTQVTATNYGYTF.

This clonotype was seen more than once but under ten times. A single base separates this from a much larger clone, so it may be a read error. The chain employs TRBV20-1 and TRBJ2-3; maybe TRBD2 (6 bases). Trimming took off 6 bases at V and 0 bases at J, with 19 bases between the two ends. CDR1 and CDR2 from the germline V gene are DFQATT and SNEGSKA (reference sequence). The CDR3 is 16 amino acids. CDR3 sequence reads: CSALTSWSDSTDTQYF. The CDR3 DNA sequence: TGCAGTGCGCTCACTAGCTGGAGCGATAGCACAGATACGCAGTATTTT.

With regard to this clonotype: One junction end disagrees with the germline gene, perhaps due to a read error. This chain joins TRBV20-1 and TRBJ2-3; 11 bases align to TRBD2. From germline, CDR1 is DFQATT and CDR2 SNEGSKA (reference sequence). CDR3 length equals 17 residues. This chain's CDR3 is CSARDQLAGASRDTQYF. The CDR3 nucleotides are TGCAGTGCTAGAGATCAACTAGCGGGGGCTTCCAGAGATACGCAATATTTT.

On this clonotype itself: One end of the junction varies from germline; a read error may be responsible. The rearrangement links TRBV11-1 to TRBJ1-1; D is uncertain. The CDR3 length is 14 residues. Germline V lookup: CDR1 SGHAT, CDR2 FQDESV (reference sequence). The CDR3 loop reads CASSRFGLWDEAFF. The CDR3 DNA reads TGTGCCAGCAGTCGCTTTGGCTTGTGGGATGAAGCTTTTTTT.

The chain links TRBV11-2 to TRBJ2-7; D call uncertain. The CDR3 totals 12 residues. V lost 8 bases, J lost 6 bases, and 14 bases lay in between. The germline V gene has CDR1 SGHAT and CDR2 FQNNGV. CDR3 loop: CASDLELTEQYF. The CDR3 coding sequence is TGTGCCAGCGACTTAGAGTTGACCGAGCAGTACTTC.

As regards this clonotype: Being one base from a much bigger clone, this may be a read error. V is TRBV29-1 and J is TRBJ2-2, with D perhaps TRBD1 (5 bases). The CDR3 contains 13 residues. Trimming stripped 2 bases from V and 7 bases from J, with 11 bases between. Germline V CDR1 and CDR2: SQVTM, ANQGSEA. CDR3 sequence: CSVEWGTGGELFF. The CDR3 coding sequence is TGCAGCGTTGAATGGGGAACAGGCGGGGAGCTGTTTTTT.

This clonotype was seen just once. CDR3 nucleotide sequence: TGTAGCAACAGTTCAATCGGGACAGGGGCGACAGATACGCAGTATTTT. Translating it yields CSNSSIGTGATDTQYF. V is TRBV12-3 or TRBV12-4 and J is TRBJ2-3; 10 bases agree with TRBD1. The CDR3 extends over 16 amino acids.

This clonotype was seen only a few times. Just one base apart from a much larger clone, this may be a read error. The CDR3: CASSQEEAGAYKQYF. CDR3 in DNA: TGTGCCAGCAGCCAAGAGGAGGCAGGGGCTTACAAGCAGTACTTC. The chain joins TRBV4-2 to TRBJ2-7, with D possibly TRBD1 on 6 matching bases. CDR3 length: 15 residues. V was trimmed by 0 bases and J by 8 bases, leaving 17 bases between them. Germline loops: CDR1 LGHNA, CDR2 YNFKEQ.

Of note for this clonotype: Sequence at one end of the junction differs from germline and may be a read error. The chain couples TRBV20-1 to TRBJ2-5, with D possibly TRBD1 on 6 matching bases. The germline V gene has CDR1 DFQATT and CDR2 SNEGSKA (reference sequence). The CDR3 contains 13 residues. The CDR3 is CSASRQVQETQYF. CDR3 bases: TGCAGTGCATCTCGACAGGTTCAAGAAACCCAGTACTTC.

A note on this clonotype: A much larger clone differs by one base, so this may be a read error. The genes are TRBV13 and TRBJ1-6; the match to TRBD1 covers 10 bases. Trimming at V came to 4 bases and at J to 10 bases, leaving 13 bases not matched to a gene. CDR1 is PRHDT and CDR2 is FYEKMQ in the germline V gene (reference sequence). This CDR3 region has 17 residues. The CDR3 loop reads CASSYSPGTGAKSPLHF. The CDR3 nucleotides read TGTGCCAGCAGCTATAGTCCCGGGACAGGGGCCAAATCACCCCTCCACTTT.

On this clonotype itself: Germline is not matched at one junction end, which may reflect a read error. V gene TRBV4-3 combines with J gene TRBJ2-2; 7 bases align to TRBD1. The germline V gene encodes CDR1 LGHNA and CDR2 YSLEER. The CDR3 runs 16 residues. This CDR3 is CSSSQERGQNSEELFF. Here the CDR3 DNA reads TGTTCCAGCAGCCAGGAGAGGGGACAGAACAGCGAGGAGCTGTTTTTT.

In this sample, this clonotype turned up a few times. A much larger clone sits a single nucleotide away, making a read error possible. The chain joins TRBV29-1 to TRBJ2-4; TRBD1 might be the D (6 bases). CDR1 is SQVTM, CDR2 ANQGSEA, per germline. This CDR3 is built from 13 residues. The CDR3, as DNA: TGCATCGTTGGGCAGGGGACGGAAAACATTCAGTACTTC. This sequence encodes CIVGQGTENIQYF.

Regarding this clonotype: A read error is possible here, since a much larger clone lies one base away. The chain recombines TRBV14 with TRBJ2-7; D remains ambiguous. The CDR3 has 14 residues. Germline CDR1 reads SGHDN; CDR2 reads FVKESK. DNA of the CDR3: TGTGCCAGCAGCCCCTCACGGAGCTCGGCACCCGGGCACTTC. Protein: CASSPSRSSAPGHF.

The CDR3 sequence is CASSQDAVGGKQFF. CDR3 bases: TGCGCCAGCAGCCAAGATGCAGTAGGGGGCAAACAGTTCTTC. V gene TRBV4-1 combines with J gene TRBJ2-1, with TRBD1 identical over 7 bases. Trimming removed 0 bases from V and 13 bases from J; junction bases left unmatched: 9. Germline V gene data show CDR1 as MGHRA and CDR2 as YSYEKL. The CDR3 is 14 residues long.

A word on this clonotype: At one boundary the junction diverges from the germline segment, which might be a read error. The rearrangement uses TRBV29-1 and TRBJ1-6; a possible D gene is TRBD1 (6 bases). Germline V gene sequence: CDR1 SQVTM, CDR2 ANQGSEA. This CDR3 has 15 amino acids. This CDR3 reads CSVEDSGLGGPPLHF. The CDR3 coding sequence is TGCAGCGTTGAAGACTCAGGTTTGGGGGGGCCACCCCTACACTTT.

The chain recombines TRBV20-1 with TRBJ1-4; a weak D match, TRBD1 (6 bases). Germline V CDR1 and CDR2: DFQATT, SNEGSKA (reference sequence). The CDR3 has 19 residues. Trimming cost V 2 bases and J 2 bases, with 24 bases left between them. The CDR3 loop reads CSARFEEHGGGATNEKLFF. Here the CDR3 DNA reads TGCAGTGCTAGATTTGAGGAGCACGGGGGGGGCGCGACTAATGAAAAACTGTTTTTT.

On this clonotype: The germline gene is not matched at one end of the junction; a read error may be the cause. The rearrangement links TRBV20-1 to TRBJ2-7; no clear D gene. The CDR3 totals 14 residues. Per the germline V gene, CDR1 is DFQATT and CDR2 is SNEGSKA (reference sequence). This CDR3 reads CSAKLKNGTYEQYF. CDR3 DNA: TGCAGTGCTAAGTTAAAGAACGGAACCTATGAGCAGTACTTC.

On this clonotype itself: Just one base apart from a much larger clone, this may be a read error. The V call is TRBV29-1, the J call TRBJ2-5; 8 positions match TRBD2. The CDR3 has 14 amino acids. Germline CDR1 and CDR2: SQVTM and ANQGSEA. The CDR3 loop reads CSVVPWTSQETQNF. The CDR3 DNA is TGCAGCGTTGTACCCTGGACTAGCCAAGAGACCCAGAACTTC.

A remark on this clonotype: A much larger clone differs by one base, so this may be a read error. The gene calls are TRBV28 and TRBJ2-7; a possible D gene is TRBD1 (6 bases). Germline-derived CDR1 and CDR2 are MDHEN and SYDVKM. The CDR3 loop spans 14 amino acids. The CDR3 sequence is CASSFADRGYERYF. CDR3 bases: TGTGCCAGCAGTTTCGCGGACAGAGGCTACGAGCGGTACTTC.

This chain links TRBV11-2 with TRBJ2-7, with D perhaps TRBD2 (5 bases). Germline CDR1 is SGHAT and CDR2 is FQNNGV. Between the trimmed V and J ends, which lost 3 bases and 5 bases, there was a span of 17 bases. This CDR3 has 15 residues. The CDR3 region is CASSFYLRGSNEQYF. Here the CDR3 DNA reads TGTGCCAGCAGCTTCTATTTAAGAGGGAGCAACGAGCAGTACTTC.

On this clonotype: One base away lies a much larger clone, so this may be a sequencing read error. The chain uses TRBV20-1 and TRBJ1-1; D uncertain. V was shortened by 4 bases and J by 5 bases, with 17 bases between the two germline ends. This CDR3 spans 14 amino acids. Per germline, CDR1 DFQATT and CDR2 SNEGSKA (reference sequence). The CDR3 sequence: CSATVPGLRTEAFF. The CDR3 coding sequence is TGCAGTGCTACAGTCCCCGGCTTGAGGACTGAAGCTTTCTTT.